This T cell receptor (beta chain) was found in a study of CD8+CD57+ T cells in acquired aplastic anemia. In the study overall: On average, sorted CD4+ and CD8+ cells gave 3.2 ug of DNA. Researchers reported that healthy donors averaged approximately 9.8 million reads for CD4+ cells. Study results and limitations: Significant differences in CD8+ Simpson's diversity were not observed between patients and controls. Between patients and controls, twenty-nine CD8+ CDR3 sequences were found in common.

CDR3 size: 16 residues. Germline values: CDR1 MNHEY, CDR2 SVGAGI. A single count supports this clonotype. Its antigen is currently unknown. Mismatch with germline at one junction end may stem from a read error. The template used for profiling TCR beta VDJ and CDR3 was genomic DNA. Via MiXCR, TCRdb re-called the reads, giving one row per CDR3 protein. The sample lists some 180,000 distinct CDR3 sequences, around half occurring once. The specimen sequenced was sorted CD4+, CD8+, or CD8+CD57+ T cells (not recorded which) from PBMCs. The sequence derives from a human donor in good health. The chain recombines TRBV6-5 with TRBJ2-7, with 10 bases matching TRBD2. The DNA for the CDR3 is TGTGCCGGCAGTTACCCTAAACTAGCGGGATTCCACGAGCAGTACTTC. Translation gives CAGSYPKLAGFHEQYF.